This entry lists 19 T cell receptor beta chains sequenced from one sample in a study of tissue T cells after allogeneic stem cell transplantation. This table comes from immunoSEQ multiplex PCR, and its TCRdb copy is limited to in-frame clones, with some not included. The sample consists of 3,500 to 4,500 clones, roughly 70% of them appearing once. The material was left colon tissue, obtained at autopsy. These receptors were taken from a woman aged 18 to 50 with breast cancer.

This rearrangement joins TRBV6-5 to TRBJ2-7, with 7 bases identical to TRBD2. CDR3 length equals 14 residues. CDR1 is MNHEY, CDR2 SVGAGI, per germline. V gave up 6 bases and J gave up 3 bases; unmatched junction bases: 8. CDR3: CASSRGREGYEQYF. CDR3 bases: TGTGCCAGCAGCCGGGGCAGGGAGGGCTACGAGCAGTACTTC.

A single count supports this clone. The rearrangement uses TRBV6-4 and TRBJ2-3; D gene ambiguous. V lost 4 bases and J 3 bases, leaving 8 bases between the germline ends. The germline gives CDR1 MRHNA, CDR2 SNTAGT. The CDR3 is made up of 13 amino acids. The CDR3 DNA reads TGTGCCAGCAGTGGAGGCTTAACAGATACGCAGTATTTT. It codes for CASSGGLTDTQYF.

This clone was recorded a few times. This chain joins TRBV19 and TRBJ1-5; D call uncertain. This CDR3 is 19 amino acids long. V lost 6 bases and J lost 2, with 26 bases in between. CDR1 and CDR2 (germline): LNHDA, SQIVND (reference sequence). The CDR3: CASSNNDAGSQFGNQPQHF. The CDR3 DNA reads TGTGCCAGTAGCAATAATGATGCGGGAAGTCAATTCGGCAATCAGCCCCAGCATTTT.

The gene calls are TRBV2 and TRBJ2-7; no firm D call. The CDR3 consists of 11 residues. CDR1 and CDR2 from the germline V gene are SNHLY and FYNNEI. V was cut by 3 bases and J by 3 bases, with 3 bases left in between. The CDR3 DNA follows: TGTGCCAGCAGTGATAACTACGAGCAGTACTTC. This codes for CASSDNYEQYF.

This chain joins TRBV6-4 and TRBJ2-6, with a tentative D call TRBD2 (5 bases). Germline V CDR1 and CDR2: MRHNA, SNTAGT. This CDR3 has 15 residues. V was trimmed by 6 bases and J by 8 bases, leaving 17 bases between them. The CDR3 here is CASSADGGPPNVLTF. The CDR3 bases are TGTGCCAGCAGCGCGGACGGAGGCCCCCCCAACGTCCTGACTTTC.

The chain couples TRBV30 to TRBJ1-2, with 7 bases aligning to TRBD1. CDR1 and CDR2 from the germline V gene are GTSNPN and SVGIG (reference sequence). The CDR3 loop spans 15 amino acids. J lost 0 bases, V lost 3 bases, and 7 bases had no gene match. The CDR3 spells CAWRRGQTPNYGYTF. In DNA, the CDR3 is TGTGCCTGGAGGAGGGGGCAGACCCCTAACTATGGCTACACCTTC.

This chain joins TRBV5-4 and TRBJ2-3; 7 bases agree with TRBD1. Trimming at V came to 4 bases and at J to 0 bases, leaving 5 bases not matched to a gene. CDR3 length equals 15 residues. Looked up from germline, CDR1 is SGHNT and CDR2 is YYREEE (reference sequence). The CDR3 bases are TGTGCCAGCAGCAAGGACAGGACTAGCACAGATACGCAGTATTTT. It translates to CASSKDRTSTDTQYF.

The rearrangement links TRBV28 to TRBJ2-1; D assignment may be TRBD1 or TRBD2 (6 bases each). The CDR3 is 16 amino acids. The V gene's germline CDR1 is MDHEN and CDR2 SYDVKM. The V and J ends lost 8 bases and 0 bases respectively, with 17 bases between them. CDR3 residues: CASRRAGVSSYNEQFF. In DNA, the CDR3 is TGTGCCAGCCGGAGGGCAGGGGTCTCCTCCTACAATGAGCAGTTCTTC.

The rearrangement joins TRBV11-2 to TRBJ2-7, with TRBD2 matching 12 bases. Losses at the gene ends were 5 bases for V and 4 bases for J; bases not matched to a gene: 9. The germline CDR1 and CDR2 sequences are SGHAT and FQNNGV. The CDR3 runs to 16 residues. CDR3 protein: CASSPMPGLAGYEQYF. CDR3 bases: TGTGCCAGCAGCCCTATGCCGGGACTAGCGGGTTACGAGCAGTACTTC.

This chain uses TRBV4-2 with TRBJ2-7; D is undetermined. Trimming removed 1 base from V and 5 bases from J, with 15 bases in between. Per the germline V gene, CDR1 is LGHNA and CDR2 is YNFKEQ. CDR3 size: 15 residues. The CDR3: CASSQGVDRSDEQYF. The CDR3 coding sequence is TGTGCCAGCAGCCAAGGGGTGGATAGGAGCGACGAGCAGTACTTC.

This clone was seen once. The gene calls are TRBV5-6 and TRBJ2-5, with 9 nucleotides matching TRBD2. The CDR3 runs 15 residues. From germline, CDR1 is SGHDT and CDR2 YYEEEE. V was clipped by 2 bases and J by 4 bases; unmatched bases: 6. The CDR3 DNA sequence: TGTGCCAGCAGCTTTCCGCGGGGGGGCCGAGAGACCCAGTACTTC. This encodes CASSFPRGGRETQYF.

The J gene is TRBJ2-3, the V gene TRBV10-2, with D possibly being TRBD1 (5 bases). The V gene lost 4 bases and the J gene lost 0 bases, with 11 bases spanning the gap. The CDR3 sequence is 15 residues long. CDR1 and CDR2 (germline): WSHSY, SAAADI. CDR3: CASSALQGSTDTQYF. In DNA, the CDR3 is TGCGCCAGCAGTGCCCTGCAGGGCAGCACAGATACGCAGTATTTT.

This chain uses TRBV28 with TRBJ2-2; 8 bases agree with TRBD2. CDR1 MDHEN and CDR2 SYDVKM come from the germline V gene. Germline trimming cut 6 bases from V and 0 bases from J; bases unmatched to any gene: 3. This CDR3 contains 15 residues. DNA of the CDR3: TGTGCCAGCAGGTTTAGCGGGACGAACACCGGGGAGCTGTTTTTT. This codes for CASRFSGTNTGELFF.

The genes are TRBV7-3 and TRBJ2-3, with D perhaps given as TRBD1 or TRBD2 (5 bases each). The CDR3 contains 14 residues. Per germline, CDR1 SGHTA and CDR2 FQGTGA. Trimming removed 3 bases from V and 0 bases from J, with 7 bases in between. CDR3: CASSFGASTDTQYF. The CDR3 bases are TGTGCCAGCAGCTTCGGGGCTAGCACAGATACGCAGTATTTT. Together with reference TRBV7-3 and TRBJ2-3, the CDR3 gives the full variable domain: GAGVSQTPSNKVTEKGKYVELRCDPISGHTALYWYRQSLGQGPEFLIYFQGTGAADDSGLPNDRFFAVRPEGSVSTLKIQRTERGDSAVYLCASSFGASTDTQYFGPGTRLTVL.

This chain joins TRBV5-5 and TRBJ1-2; 12 nucleotides align to TRBD1. Trimming cost V 0 bases and J 9 bases; bases outside gene matches: 3. Germline loops: CDR1 SGHKS, CDR2 YYEKEE (reference sequence). This CDR3 contains 14 residues. CDR3 protein: CASSLGGQGASYTF. Here the CDR3 DNA reads TGTGCCAGCAGCTTGGGGGGACAGGGGGCGAGCTACACCTTC.

J is TRBJ1-1 and V is TRBV5-1; TRBD1 is a possible D gene (5 bases). The CDR3 covers 14 residues. V was trimmed by 5 bases and J by 7 bases, leaving 18 bases between them. Per the germline V gene, CDR1 is SGHRS and CDR2 is YFSETQ. The DNA for the CDR3 is TGCGCCAGCAGGTATCTCGAGGGGAGCGGTGAAGCTTTCTTT. This translates into CASRYLEGSGEAFF.

The J gene is TRBJ1-6, the V gene TRBV30, with 7 positions matching TRBD1. The CDR3 consists of 18 residues. Unmatched junction bases numbered 14, after V lost 2 bases and J lost 4 bases. The germline gives CDR1 GTSNPN, CDR2 SVGIG (reference sequence). The DNA for the CDR3 is TGTGCCTGGAGTCACCGACCCCAAAGACAGGGATATAATTCACCCCTCCACTTT. Its translation: CAWSHRPQRQGYNSPLHF.

About this clone itself: At one boundary the junction diverges from the germline segment, which might be a read error. The V and J genes are TRBV7-7 and TRBJ1-5; TRBD1 is a possible D gene (6 bases). The CDR3 extends over 13 amino acids. Germline V gene data show CDR1 as SSHAT and CDR2 as FNYEAQ (reference sequence). The CDR3 DNA follows: TGTGCTAGCAGCAAGCAGGGGATTTGGCCCCAGCATTTT. This encodes CASSKQGIWPQHF. The whole variable domain, filled in from reference TRBV7-7 and TRBJ1-5, reads GAGVSQSPRYKVTKRGQDVTLRCDPISSHATLYWYQQALGQGPEFLTYFNYEAQPDKSGLPSDRFSAERPEGSISTLTIQRTEQRDSAMYRCASSKQGIWPQHFGDGTRLSIL.

The chain recombines TRBV6-5 with TRBJ2-5, with 8 nucleotides matching TRBD2. The CDR3 spans 14 residues. Per the germline V gene, CDR1 is MNHEY and CDR2 is SVGAGI. The trim removed 7 bases at V and 9 bases at J, leaving 13 bases unmatched. The CDR3 coding sequence is TGTGCCAGCAAGGGCGGGGGGATCCGGATGGCCCAGTACTTC. Translating it yields CASKGGGIRMAQYF.